This T cell receptor (beta chain) appears in the sequencing data of a study of human T cells and chemical hapten exposure. At the level of the study: Patients, a majority of them female, were diagnosed with alopecia areata, totalis or universalis.

Whole-study results and caveats: Expanded TCR sets contained significantly more large CDR3 similarity clusters than controls. Among TCRs, those above 1 in 1000 frequency were unaffected by DPC sensitization.

Documented time point: patch test 1, 2 weeks after DPC sensitization. Treatment meaning: therapeutic diphenylcyclopropenone sensitization with weekly scalp DPC. The authors' total RNA extraction used unfractionated whole blood. The V gene's germline CDR1 is LGHNA and CDR2 YSLEER. CDR3 length equals 16 residues. The V end lost 0 bases, the J end lost 10 bases, and 16 bases lay between the germline ends. On this clonotype: Antigen unknown.

Using its own MiXCR run on the RACE reads, TCRdb lists one record per CDR3 protein. The table has around 300,000 distinct CDR3 sequences, approximately 6.3% seen once. The genes are TRBV4-3 and TRBJ1-6, with D possibly TRBD1 on 5 matching bases. This receptor was identified in a young woman with alopecia areata. Some clones in this sample may be carry-over from other donors' samples. This specimen was whole blood, taken in connection with sensitization to the hapten diphenylcyclopropenone (DPC). CDR3 residues: CASSQDRWERGSPLHF. In DNA form, the CDR3 reads TGCGCCAGCAGCCAAGATCGGTGGGAACGGGGCTCACCCCTCCACTTT.